This TCR beta chain comes out of a study of blood T cell repertoires in COVID-19. How the authors handled the data: Estimation of nucleated cell counts relied on the amplification of reference gene primers. Here immunoSEQ multiplex PCR was the method, and the copy in TCRdb shows in-frame clones only, minus some. The V and J calls and the clone size are those of that table, but D and trimming were determined from the DNA. The sample records 200,000 to 250,000 clones, around four fifths being singletons. Recovered participants had two consecutive negative NP/OP PCR tests, healthcare professional clearance, or symptom resolution. This CDR3 region has 15 residues. The germline CDR1 and CDR2 sequences are SGHRS and YFSETQ. The V gene lost 8 bases and the J gene lost 4 bases, with 19 bases spanning the gap.

The sequenced sample was PBMCs or T cells enriched from blood (not recorded which). The J gene is TRBJ2-1, the V gene TRBV5-1; tentative D call: TRBD1 (6 bases). The TCR comes from a man aged 35-49 years who had recovered from COVID-19. CDR3 region: CASNPSTGSYNEQFF. The CDR3 DNA is TGCGCCAGTAACCCCAGTACAGGGTCTTACAATGAGCAGTTCTTC.